Listed here is a single T cell receptor (beta chain). Its antigen is not identified. These data belong to a study of shared clonotypes between healthy human individuals. This CDR3 contains 14 residues. Trimming pared 6 bases from V and 0 bases from J, leaving 9 bases between. Looked up from germline, CDR1 is MNHNS and CDR2 is SASEGT. Study findings and constraints: The donor pool, a small one, limited the genetic and exposure-history diversity represented.

Assay: immunoSEQ multiplex PCR; the TCRdb copy retains only in-frame clones and omits some. Among about 1.5 million clones listed, approximately 98% were seen once. This receptor was taken from a man aged 30 to 45 in good health. Specimen: naive CD4+ T cells sorted from blood. This sample's subset: CD45RA+ positively selected. This chain links TRBV6-1 with TRBJ1-5; the D is unclear. DNA of the CDR3: TGTGCCAGCAGGGGAGGGAATAGCAATCAGCCCCAGCATTTT. This sequence encodes CASRGGNSNQPQHF.